Presented here are 29 T cell receptor beta chains from one specimen sequenced in a study of blood T cell repertoires in COVID-19 (dated by TCRdb to about 2020). The library was prepared using the immunoSEQ multiplex PCR assay. Drawn from immuneACCESS, this table holds only the in-frame rearrangements with V and J called that TCRdb kept. Clones are partly lost; checked studies trace under half to an unresolved V gene and leave the rest unexplained. Here the sample has hundreds of thousands of clones; roughly 90% occur a single time. The ten largest clonotypes hold approximately 10% of the sample. The sequencing sample was made of peripheral blood. The receptors were sampled from a woman aged 25-40 years with COVID-19, enrolled during active disease.

This rearrangement joins TRBV6-5 to TRBJ2-1; 8 bases map to TRBD2. The CDR3 has 14 residues. Trimming removed 4 bases from V and 8 bases from J; junction bases left unmatched: 7. Looked up from germline, CDR1 is MNHEY and CDR2 is SVGAGI. CDR3 in amino acids: CASSLTSGWDEQFF. In nucleotides, the CDR3 is TGTGCCAGCAGTTTAACTAGCGGTTGGGATGAGCAGTTCTTC.

The gene calls are TRBV3-1 (or the pseudogene TRBV3-2) and TRBJ2-1; no definite D call. Trimming shortened V by 0 bases and J by 0 bases, and 6 bases separated the two germline ends. The CDR3 covers 15 residues. CDR1 and CDR2 (germline): LGHDT, YNNKEL (reference sequence). CDR3 residues: CASSQDAVSYNEQFF. The CDR3 coding sequence is TGTGCCAGCAGCCAAGATGCGGTCTCCTACAATGAGCAGTTCTTC.

The rearrangement links TRBV6-1 to TRBJ1-6; D call uncertain. Germline V CDR1 and CDR2: MNHNS, SASEGT. V was trimmed by 1 base and J by 3 bases, leaving 10 bases between them. The CDR3 length is 16 residues. CDR3 nucleotides: TGTGCCAGCAGTGAAGGGGCAGGATTCTATAATTCACCCCTCCACTTT. This gives the protein CASSEGAGFYNSPLHF.

The rearrangement joins TRBV2 to TRBJ2-7, with 9 bases that match TRBD2. Unmatched junction bases numbered 11, after V lost 6 bases and J lost 5 bases. The CDR3 runs to 15 residues. In germline, CDR1 is SNHLY, CDR2 FYNNEI. CDR3 DNA sequence: TGTGCCAGCAGGCTGCTCTTGACTAGCGGAGACGAGCAGTACTTC. It is translated as CASRLLLTSGDEQYF.

The chain uses TRBV5-6 and TRBJ2-7; no clear D. V lost 3 bases to trimming and J lost 4 bases, with 11 bases between them. CDR1 is SGHDT, CDR2 YYEEEE, per germline. This CDR3 is built from 13 residues. CDR3 protein: CASSWAAGYEQYF. As DNA, the CDR3 is TGTGCCAGCAGCTGGGCCGCTGGGTACGAGCAGTACTTC.

The rearrangement joins TRBV7-8 to TRBJ2-7, with 9 bases matching TRBD2. V shed 6 bases and J 6 bases; nucleotides not matched to a gene: 12. Per the germline V gene, CDR1 is SGHVS and CDR2 is FQNEAQ. The CDR3 sequence is 15 residues long. In DNA form, the CDR3 reads TGTGCCAGCAGGATTGGTGGGCTAGCGGGATCCGAGCAGTACTTC. It encodes CASRIGGLAGSEQYF. Complete variable domain (other parts from reference TRBV7-8 and TRBJ2-7): GAGVSQSPRYKVAKRGQDVALRCDPISGHVSLFWYQQALGQGPEFLTYFQNEAQLDKSGLPSDRFFAERPEGSVSTLKIQRTQQEDSAVYLCASRIGGLAGSEQYFGPGTRLTVT.

This chain joins TRBV6-5 and TRBJ1-2, with 7 bases lining up with TRBD1. The length of the CDR3 is 13 residues. Per germline, CDR1 MNHEY and CDR2 SVGAGI. Unmatched junction bases numbered 4, after V lost 5 bases and J lost 4 bases. This CDR3 reads CASSPTGIYGYTF. DNA of the CDR3: TGTGCCAGCAGTCCGACAGGGATCTATGGCTACACCTTC.

Comments on this clone: Additional DNA sequences in this sample encode the identical CDR3. The rearrangement links TRBV12-3 or TRBV12-4 to TRBJ2-7; possibly TRBD2 for D (5 bases). The CDR3 length is 12 residues. Trimming cost V 2 bases and J 4 bases, with 6 bases left between them. The chain's CDR3 is CASSLTGYEQYF. The CDR3 DNA reads TGTGCCAGCAGTTTAACGGGGTACGAGCAGTACTTC.

V is TRBV6-6 and J is TRBJ2-7, with 11 bases aligning to TRBD1. This CDR3 has 14 amino acids. The V gene's germline CDR1 is MNHNY and CDR2 SVGAGI (reference sequence). With 6 bases clipped from V and 3 bases from J, the junction kept 4 bases outside the gene matches. CDR3 in DNA: TGTGCCAGCAGCCTCGGGACAGGGGGCTACGAGCAGTACTTC. Its translation: CASSLGTGGYEQYF.

This clone appeared a few times. The rearrangement links TRBV7-3 to TRBJ2-1; 9 positions agree with TRBD2. Germline V gives CDR1 SGHTA, CDR2 FQGTGA. The CDR3 is 18 residues long. V lost 2 bases and J lost 4; bases outside the gene matches: 12. CDR3 protein: CASSLAGLARLPYNEQFF. In nucleotides, the CDR3 is TGTGCCAGCAGCTTAGCGGGACTAGCTCGACTTCCTTACAATGAGCAGTTCTTC.

J is TRBJ1-1 and V is TRBV27; no firm D call. The CDR3 loop spans 13 amino acids. CDR1 MNHEY and CDR2 SMNVEV come from the germline V gene (reference sequence). The V end lost 3 bases, the J end lost 4 bases, and 9 bases lay between the germline ends. This CDR3 is CASSFRESTEAFF. In DNA form, the CDR3 reads TGTGCCAGCAGTTTTCGGGAGAGCACTGAAGCTTTCTTT.

A single count supports this clone. The V gene is TRBV5-6, the J gene TRBJ1-5, with TRBD1 as a possible D gene (6 bases). The CDR3 contains 15 residues. Trimming cost V 3 bases and J 3 bases, with 13 bases left between them. The germline V gene encodes CDR1 SGHDT and CDR2 YYEEEE. In DNA, the CDR3 is TGTGCCAGCAGCTCCTGGGGACATTACAATCAGCCCCAGCATTTT. The encoded protein is CASSSWGHYNQPQHF.

V gene TRBV4-1 combines with J gene TRBJ2-1; the match to TRBD2 covers 7 bases. In germline, CDR1 is MGHRA, CDR2 YSYEKL. There are 16 residues in the CDR3. The V and J ends lost 0 bases and 5 bases, in that order; junction bases with no gene match: 7. The CDR3: CASSQEGRAWNNEQFF. For the CDR3, the DNA is TGCGCCAGCAGCCAAGAAGGGAGGGCATGGAACAATGAGCAGTTCTTC.

The CDR3, as DNA: TGTGCCAGCAGTTACACCGCGGGGATCGACGAGCAGTACTTC. Translated: CASSYTAGIDEQYF. V gene TRBV6-2 or TRBV6-3 combines with J gene TRBJ2-7; D might be TRBD2 (6 bases). CDR1 and CDR2 (germline): MNHEY, SVGEGT. V was cut by 2 bases and J by 5 bases, with 13 bases left in between. This CDR3 has 14 amino acids.

The chain couples TRBV5-6 to TRBJ2-5; the D gene is possibly TRBD2 (5 bases). V lost 2 bases, J lost 3 bases, and 5 bases lay in between. CDR3 size: 12 residues. Germline V lookup: CDR1 SGHDT, CDR2 YYEEEE. The CDR3 region has the DNA TGTGCCAGCAGCTTAGCGGAAGAGACCCAGTACTTC. Its protein is CASSLAEETQYF.

This sequence joins TRBV18 and TRBJ2-7; D possibly corresponds to TRBD1 (6 bases). CDR3 size: 13 residues. Trimming cost V 6 bases and J 5 bases, with 14 bases left between them. Germline lookup yields CDR1 KGHSH and CDR2 LQKENI. This CDR3 is CASSPPQGDEQYF. CDR3 nucleotide sequence: TGTGCCAGCTCGCCCCCACAGGGAGACGAGCAGTACTTC.

This clone was counted once. The chain carries TRBV15 and TRBJ2-3, with TRBD2 as a possible D gene (5 bases). V was clipped by 1 base and J by 6 bases, with 8 bases between them. The germline V gene has CDR1 LNHNV and CDR2 YYDKDF (reference sequence). The CDR3 is 13 residues long. CDR3 DNA sequence: TGTGCCACCAGCAGAGCATCGGGGGATACGCAGTATTTT. Amino acid sequence: CATSRASGDTQYF.

The V gene is TRBV6-5, the J gene TRBJ2-7; 8 nucleotides line up with TRBD2. Germline CDR1 MNHEY, CDR2 SVGAGI. Losses at the gene ends were 5 bases for V and 1 base for J; bases not matched to a gene: 7. This CDR3 has 15 residues. This CDR3 reads CASSTLAGKSYEQYF. CDR3 coding DNA: TGTGCCAGCAGTACCCTAGCGGGCAAGTCCTACGAGCAGTACTTC.

The chain is built from TRBV4-1 and TRBJ1-1; perhaps TRBD1 as D (6 bases). CDR1 is MGHRA and CDR2 is YSYEKL in the germline V gene. The V and J ends lost 0 bases and 10 bases respectively, with 15 bases between them. This CDR3 spans 14 amino acids. This CDR3 is CASSQESPQGAAFF. The DNA for the CDR3 is TGCGCCAGCAGCCAAGAATCGCCACAGGGTGCAGCTTTCTTT.

The rearrangement uses TRBV5-1 and TRBJ2-7, with TRBD2 identical over 10 bases. Germline V gene sequence: CDR1 SGHRS, CDR2 YFSETQ. J lost 7 bases, V lost 7 bases, and 14 bases had no gene match. This CDR3 has 15 residues. Written as DNA, the CDR3 is TGCGCCAGCCGACCCCTGGAAGCGGGAGGGGAAGAGCAGTACTTC. Its translation: CASRPLEAGGEEQYF.

The chain joins TRBV5-1 to TRBJ2-7; the D gene is possibly TRBD1 (6 bases). CDR3 length: 13 residues. CDR1 SGHRS and CDR2 YFSETQ come from the germline V gene. Trimming pared 0 bases from V and 4 bases from J, leaving 8 bases between. The CDR3 DNA is TGCGCCAGCAGCTTGGCCAGGGGTTACGAGCAGTACTTC. It encodes CASSLARGYEQYF.

This clone was detected once. The genes are TRBV5-1 and TRBJ1-1, with D possibly matching TRBD1 (5 bases). The CDR3 contains 14 residues. V lost 4 bases to trimming and J lost 6 bases, with 16 bases between them. Germline loops: CDR1 SGHRS, CDR2 YFSETQ. CDR3 protein: CASSLRGSIAEAFF. DNA of the CDR3: TGCGCCAGCAGCCTAAGGGGTAGTATCGCTGAAGCTTTCTTT.

The chain couples TRBV19 to TRBJ2-6; a weak D match, TRBD1 (6 bases). CDR1 is LNHDA and CDR2 is SQIVND in the germline V gene (reference sequence). Trimming removed 5 bases from V and 0 bases from J, with 8 bases in between. There are 15 residues in the CDR3. CDR3 residues: CASSVQGSGANVLTF. The CDR3 DNA is TGTGCCAGTAGTGTACAGGGCTCTGGGGCCAACGTCCTGACTTTC.

V usage is TRBV2 and J usage is TRBJ1-4, with D possibly being TRBD1 (6 bases). CDR1 and CDR2 from the germline V gene are SNHLY and FYNNEI. The germline V and J ends were trimmed by 1 base and 8 bases, with 14 bases remaining between them. This CDR3 spans 15 amino acids. DNA for the CDR3: TGTGCCAGCAGTGAAGAAGCAGGGGCAGGGGAAAAACTGTTTTTT. It translates to CASSEEAGAGEKLFF. Looking up the rest from reference TRBV2 and TRBJ1-4 gives the full variable domain: EPEVTQTPSHQVTQMGQEVILRCVPISNHLYFYWYRQILGQKVEFLVSFYNNEISEKSEIFDDQFSVERPDGSNFTLKIRSTKLEDSAMYFCASSEEAGAGEKLFFGSGTQLSVL.

V is TRBV4-2 and J is TRBJ2-7, with 10 bases aligning to TRBD2. Losses at the gene ends were 2 bases for V and 5 bases for J; bases not matched to a gene: 9. CDR1 and CDR2 from the germline V gene are LGHNA and YNFKEQ. The CDR3 has 16 amino acids. As DNA, the CDR3 is TGTGCCAGCAGCCAAATGGTTGGGACTAGCGTCCACGAGCAGTACTTC. As protein: CASSQMVGTSVHEQYF.

The chain carries TRBV10-3 and TRBJ1-1, with D tentatively TRBD1 (6 bases). Per germline, CDR1 ENHRY and CDR2 SYGVKD. The CDR3 totals 12 residues. V lost 6 bases, J lost 6 bases, and 11 bases lay in between. CDR3: CAISPGAPEAFF. The CDR3 DNA reads as TGTGCCATCAGCCCAGGGGCCCCTGAAGCTTTCTTT.

V and J are TRBV10-3 and TRBJ2-7, with 8 bases matching TRBD2. The V gene's germline CDR1 is ENHRY and CDR2 SYGVKD. The CDR3 has 15 amino acids. V dropped 6 bases and J dropped 4; count of bases not matched to a gene: 11. The CDR3 loop reads CAIRGGLGLEYEQYF. DNA of the CDR3: TGTGCCATCAGGGGGGGACTAGGCTTAGAGTACGAGCAGTACTTC.

About this clone: Other DNA sequences in the sample encode the same CDR3. CDR3 nucleotide sequence: TGCGCCAGCAGCATGACAGGGCCAGGAAACACCATATATTTT. Translating it yields CASSMTGPGNTIYF. V usage is TRBV5-1 and J usage is TRBJ1-3; 7 nucleotides agree with TRBD1. Germline-derived CDR1 and CDR2 are SGHRS and YFSETQ. The CDR3 has 14 amino acids. V was pared by 4 bases and J by 4 bases, with 5 bases of the junction left unmatched.

The chain employs TRBV4-1 and TRBJ2-1, with 10 bases identical to TRBD2. Unmatched junction bases numbered 5, after V lost 4 bases and J lost 5 bases. The germline CDR1 and CDR2 sequences are MGHRA and YSYEKL. CDR3 length: 15 amino acids. DNA for the CDR3: TGCGCCAGCAGCCTTAGCGGGGGGAGGCACAATGAGCAGTTCTTC. Translation gives CASSLSGGRHNEQFF.